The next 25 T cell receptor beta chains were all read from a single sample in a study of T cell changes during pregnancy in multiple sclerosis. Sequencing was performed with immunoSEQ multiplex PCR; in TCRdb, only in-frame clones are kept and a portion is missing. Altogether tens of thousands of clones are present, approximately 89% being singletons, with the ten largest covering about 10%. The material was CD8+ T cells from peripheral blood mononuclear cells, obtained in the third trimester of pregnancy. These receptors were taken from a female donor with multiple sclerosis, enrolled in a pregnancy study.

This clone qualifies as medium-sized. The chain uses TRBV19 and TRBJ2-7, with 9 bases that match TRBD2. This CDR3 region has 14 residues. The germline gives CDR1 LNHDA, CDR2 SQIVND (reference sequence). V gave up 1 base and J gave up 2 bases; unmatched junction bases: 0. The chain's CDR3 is CASSIASGAYEQYF. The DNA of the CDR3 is TGTGCCAGTAGTATAGCTAGCGGGGCCTACGAGCAGTACTTC.

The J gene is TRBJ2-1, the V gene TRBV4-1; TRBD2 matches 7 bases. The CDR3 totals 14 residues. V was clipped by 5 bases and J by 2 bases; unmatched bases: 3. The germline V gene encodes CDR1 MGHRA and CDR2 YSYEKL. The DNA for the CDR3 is TGCGCCAGCAGCGCTAGCGGAACCTACAATGAGCAGTTCTTC. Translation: CASSASGTYNEQFF.

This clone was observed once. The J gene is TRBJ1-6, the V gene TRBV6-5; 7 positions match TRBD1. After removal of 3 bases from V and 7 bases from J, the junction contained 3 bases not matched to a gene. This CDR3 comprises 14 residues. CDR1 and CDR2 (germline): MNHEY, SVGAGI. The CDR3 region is CASSYGTENSPLHF. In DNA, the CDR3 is TGTGCCAGCAGTTATGGGACAGAAAATTCACCCCTCCACTTT.

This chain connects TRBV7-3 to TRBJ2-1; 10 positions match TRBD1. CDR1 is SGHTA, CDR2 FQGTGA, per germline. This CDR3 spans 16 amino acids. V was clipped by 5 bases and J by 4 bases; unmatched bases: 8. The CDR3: CASSGGQGFLYNEQFF. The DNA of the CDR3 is TGTGCCAGCAGCGGGGGACAGGGGTTTTTATACAATGAGCAGTTCTTC.

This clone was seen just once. CDR3 coding DNA: TGTGCCAGCAGTTTCCTAGCGGGTGAAGAGACCCAGTACTTC. Amino acid sequence: CASSFLAGEETQYF. This chain connects TRBV27 to TRBJ2-5; 8 bases align to TRBD2. The CDR3 runs to 14 residues. Germline CDR1 MNHEY, CDR2 SMNVEV (reference sequence). With V trimmed by 3 bases and J by 3 bases, 3 bases remained unmatched.

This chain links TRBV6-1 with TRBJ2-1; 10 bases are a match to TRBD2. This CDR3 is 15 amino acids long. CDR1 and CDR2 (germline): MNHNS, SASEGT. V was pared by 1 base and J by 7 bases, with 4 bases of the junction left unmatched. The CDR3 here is CASSEGASGSNEQFF. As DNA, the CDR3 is TGTGCCAGCAGTGAAGGGGCTAGCGGGAGTAATGAGCAGTTCTTC.

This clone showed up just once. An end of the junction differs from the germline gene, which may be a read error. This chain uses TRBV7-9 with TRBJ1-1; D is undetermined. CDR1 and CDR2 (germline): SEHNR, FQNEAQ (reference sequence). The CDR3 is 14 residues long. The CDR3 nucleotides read TGTGCCAGCAGCCCCGGTAGACCACCAGGTGAATCTTTCTTT. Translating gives CASSPGRPPGESFF.

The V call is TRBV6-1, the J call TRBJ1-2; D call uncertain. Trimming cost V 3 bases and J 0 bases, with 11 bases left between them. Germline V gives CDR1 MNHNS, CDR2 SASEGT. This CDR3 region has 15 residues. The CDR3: CASSDGGPANYGYTF. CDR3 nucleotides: TGTGCCAGCAGTGATGGAGGGCCAGCTAACTATGGCTACACCTTC.

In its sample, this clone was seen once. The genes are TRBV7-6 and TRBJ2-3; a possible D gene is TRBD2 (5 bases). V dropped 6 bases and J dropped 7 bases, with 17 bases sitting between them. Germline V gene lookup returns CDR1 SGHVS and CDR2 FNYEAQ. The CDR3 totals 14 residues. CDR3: CASSTWASSYTQYF. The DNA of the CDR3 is TGTGCCAGCAGTACCTGGGCTAGCAGTTATACGCAGTATTTT. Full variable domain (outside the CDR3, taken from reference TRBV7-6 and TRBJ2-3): GAGVSQSPRYKVTKRGQDVALRCDPISGHVSLYWYRQALGQGPEFLTYFNYEAQQDKSGLPNDRFSAERPEGSISTLTIQRTEQRDSAMYRCASSTWASSYTQYFGPGTRLTVL.

CDR3 sequence: CASKGLAPHEQFF. In DNA form, the CDR3 reads TGTGCCAGTAAGGGACTAGCACCCCATGAGCAGTTCTTC. The rearrangement uses TRBV19 and TRBJ2-1, with 9 positions matching TRBD2. Per germline, CDR1 LNHDA and CDR2 SQIVND (reference sequence). CDR3 length: 13 amino acids. Trimming took 7 bases from V and 8 from J; bases not matched to a gene: 6.

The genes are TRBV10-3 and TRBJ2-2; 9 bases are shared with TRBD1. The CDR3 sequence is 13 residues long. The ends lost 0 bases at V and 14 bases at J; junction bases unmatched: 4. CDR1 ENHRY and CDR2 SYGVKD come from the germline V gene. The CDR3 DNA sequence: TGTGCCATCAGTGAGTCTGGGACAGGGCGACTGTTTTTT. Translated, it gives CAISESGTGRLFF.

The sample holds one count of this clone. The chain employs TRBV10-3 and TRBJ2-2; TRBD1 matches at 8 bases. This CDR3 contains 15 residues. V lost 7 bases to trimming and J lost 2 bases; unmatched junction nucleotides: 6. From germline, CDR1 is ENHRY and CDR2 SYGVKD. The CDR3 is CAINRGTGNTGELFF. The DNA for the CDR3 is TGTGCCATCAATAGGGGGACAGGTAACACCGGGGAGCTGTTTTTT.

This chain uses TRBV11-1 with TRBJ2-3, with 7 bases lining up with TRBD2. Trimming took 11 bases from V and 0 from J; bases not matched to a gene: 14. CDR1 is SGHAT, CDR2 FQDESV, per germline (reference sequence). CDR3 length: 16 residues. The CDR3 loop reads CASMGGTSLSTDTQYF. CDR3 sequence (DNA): TGTGCCTCTATGGGAGGGACCAGCCTTAGCACAGATACGCAGTATTTT.

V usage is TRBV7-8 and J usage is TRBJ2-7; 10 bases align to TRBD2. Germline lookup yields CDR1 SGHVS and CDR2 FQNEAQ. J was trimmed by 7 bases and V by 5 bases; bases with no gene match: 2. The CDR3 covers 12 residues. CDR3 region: CASSVTSGEQYF. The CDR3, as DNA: TGTGCCAGCAGCGTGACTAGCGGGGAGCAGTACTTC.

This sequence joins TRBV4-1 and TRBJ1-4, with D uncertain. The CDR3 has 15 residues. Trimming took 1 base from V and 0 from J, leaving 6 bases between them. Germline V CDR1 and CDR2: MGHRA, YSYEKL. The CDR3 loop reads CASSQASATNEKLFF. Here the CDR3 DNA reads TGCGCCAGCAGCCAAGCCTCTGCAACTAATGAAAAACTGTTTTTT.

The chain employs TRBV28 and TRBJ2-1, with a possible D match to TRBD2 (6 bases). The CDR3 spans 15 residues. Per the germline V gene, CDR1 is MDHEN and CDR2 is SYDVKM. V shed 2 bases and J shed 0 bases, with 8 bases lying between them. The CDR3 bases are TGTGCCAGCAGTTTAGGGACTTTCTCCTACAATGAGCAGTTCTTC. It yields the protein CASSLGTFSYNEQFF.

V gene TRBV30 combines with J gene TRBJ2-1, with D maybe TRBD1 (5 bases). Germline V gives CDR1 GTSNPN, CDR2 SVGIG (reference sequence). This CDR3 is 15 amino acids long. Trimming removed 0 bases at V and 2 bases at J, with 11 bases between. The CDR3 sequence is CAWSVQGAAYNEQFF. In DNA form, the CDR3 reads TGTGCCTGGAGTGTACAAGGGGCAGCCTACAATGAGCAGTTCTTC.

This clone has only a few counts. CDR3 loop: CAIRQGTENTEAFF. The CDR3 DNA is TGTGCCATCAGACAGGGTACAGAGAACACTGAAGCTTTCTTT. This chain connects TRBV10-3 to TRBJ1-1; D perhaps matches TRBD1 (6 bases). The CDR3 totals 14 residues. V was pared by 6 bases and J by 1 base, with 12 bases between. CDR1 and CDR2 from the germline V gene are ENHRY and SYGVKD.

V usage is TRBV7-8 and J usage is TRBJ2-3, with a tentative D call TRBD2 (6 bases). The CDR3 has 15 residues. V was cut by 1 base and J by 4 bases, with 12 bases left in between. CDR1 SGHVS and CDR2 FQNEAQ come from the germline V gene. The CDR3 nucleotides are TGTGCCAGCAGCTTAGGGGGCGGGGCGGCAGATACGCAGTATTTT. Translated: CASSLGGGAADTQYF.

This chain's CDR3 is CASSVGERDGYTF. The CDR3 DNA reads as TGTGCCAGCAGTGTCGGGGAGCGGGATGGCTACACCTTC. The rearrangement joins TRBV6-1 to TRBJ1-2; D not resolved. CDR3 length: 13 residues. Looked up from germline, CDR1 is MNHNS and CDR2 is SASEGT. With 4 bases removed from V and 6 bases from J, the gap between germline ends came to 12 bases.

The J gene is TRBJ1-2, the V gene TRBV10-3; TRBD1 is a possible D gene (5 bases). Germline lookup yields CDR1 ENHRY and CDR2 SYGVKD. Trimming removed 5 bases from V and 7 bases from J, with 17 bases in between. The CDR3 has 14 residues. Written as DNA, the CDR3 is TGTGCCATCAGTCGGTGGGGTCAGGGCTCTGGCTACACCTTC. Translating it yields CAISRWGQGSGYTF.

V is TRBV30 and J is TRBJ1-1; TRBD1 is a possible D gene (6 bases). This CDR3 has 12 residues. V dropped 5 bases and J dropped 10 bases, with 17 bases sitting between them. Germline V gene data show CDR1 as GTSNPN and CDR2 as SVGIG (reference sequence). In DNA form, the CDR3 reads TGTGCCTGGGGGGGCCCGCGTTCGGGAGCTTTCTTT. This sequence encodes CAWGGPRSGAFF. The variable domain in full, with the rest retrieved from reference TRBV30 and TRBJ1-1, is SQTIHQWPATLVQPVGSPLSLECTVEGTSNPNLYWYRQAAGRGLQLLFYSVGIGQISSEVPQNLSASRPQDRQFILSSKKLLLSDSGFYLCAWGGPRSGAFFGQGTRLTVV.

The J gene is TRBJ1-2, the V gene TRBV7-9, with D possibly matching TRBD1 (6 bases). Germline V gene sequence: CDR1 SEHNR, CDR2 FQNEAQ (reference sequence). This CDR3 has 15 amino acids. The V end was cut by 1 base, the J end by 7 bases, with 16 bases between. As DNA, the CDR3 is TGTGCCAGCAGCTTAGTGACAGGCAGTTACGTTGGCTACACCTTC. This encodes CASSLVTGSYVGYTF.

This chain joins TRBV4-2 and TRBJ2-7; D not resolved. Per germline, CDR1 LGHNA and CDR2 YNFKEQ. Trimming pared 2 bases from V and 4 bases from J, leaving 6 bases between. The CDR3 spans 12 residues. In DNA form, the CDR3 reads TGTGCCAGCAGCCAAATCGGGTACGAGCAGTACTTC. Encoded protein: CASSQIGYEQYF.

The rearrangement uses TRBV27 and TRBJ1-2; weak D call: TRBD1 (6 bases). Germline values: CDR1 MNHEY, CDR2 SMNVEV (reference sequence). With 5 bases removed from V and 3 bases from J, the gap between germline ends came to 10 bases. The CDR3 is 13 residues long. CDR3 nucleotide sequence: TGTGCCAGCAGTCAGGACAGACACTATGGCTACACCTTC. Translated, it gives CASSQDRHYGYTF.